This is a list of T cell receptor beta chains from one sample in a study of Tregs in tolerant kidney transplant recipients. Produced via immunoSEQ multiplex PCR; TCRdb's table is partial and in-frame only. Of around 70,000 clones detected, roughly 92% appear once; the ten largest clones hold roughly 9.7%. The specimen comprised CD8+ T cells from blood, sampled before the transplant. The receptors derive from a human donor who received a combined kidney and bone marrow transplant. Both conserved end residues are part of each CDR3. The D gene is left open where the match is weak. Only part of the rows carry a size: once, few, many, or a class if the clone is expanded.

TRBV7-8	TRBJ2-3	.	TRBD2	CASSLTAGEQYF	TGTGCCAGCAGCTTAACAGCGGGAGAACAGTATTTT
TRBV7-8	TRBJ2-5	.	TRBD2	CASSLVGLAKETQYF	TGTGCCAGCAGCTTAGTGGGACTAGCGAAAGAGACCCAGTACTTC
TRBV11-2	TRBJ1-4	.	.	CASSLASLLTEPQEKLFF	TGTGCCAGCAGCTTAGCATCCCTTTTGACAGAGCCCCAGGAAAAACTGTTTTTT
TRBV6-5	TRBJ2-7	.	TRBD2	CASTWTSGAEQYF	TGTGCCAGCACCTGGACTAGCGGGGCCGAGCAGTACTTC
TRBV13	TRBJ2-1	.	TRBD2	CASSLGGGGVYEQFF	TGTGCCAGCAGCTTAGGAGGCGGGGGGGTATATGAGCAGTTCTTC
TRBV4-1	TRBJ2-3	.	.	CASSQEQLIKGTDTQYF	TGCGCCAGCAGCCAAGAACAGCTAATCAAGGGCACAGATACGCAGTATTTT
TRBV6-1	TRBJ2-7	once	.	CASRREGRDGRQYF	TGTGCCAGCCGACGGGAAGGCCGAGATGGAAGGCAGTACTTC
TRBV6-5	TRBJ2-7	.	.	CASSPLNRAPYEQYF	TGTGCCAGCAGCCCACTAAACAGGGCACCTTACGAGCAGTACTTC
TRBV4-1	TRBJ1-1	once	.	CASSQDSTGDTEAFF	TGCGCCAGCAGCCAGGACAGTACGGGCGACACTGAAGCTTTCTTT
TRBV27	TRBJ2-7	.	TRBD2	CASSLSWTSSGFYEQYF	TGTGCCAGCAGTTTATCGTGGACTAGCTCGGGGTTCTACGAGCAGTACTTC
TRBV19	TRBJ2-7	.	.	CASSPDSYEQYF	TGTGCCAGTAGTCCCGACAGCTACGAGCAGTACTTC
TRBV4-3	TRBJ1-3	.	.	CASSQGGVGGNTIYF	TGCGCCAGCAGCCAAGGCGGGGTGGGTGGAAACACCATATATTTT
TRBV6-5	TRBJ1-2	.	.	CASSYGSGYGYTF	TGTGCCAGCAGTTACGGCAGCGGCTATGGCTACACCTTC
TRBV7-9	TRBJ1-1	.	.	CASSLAGPPNTEAFF	TGTGCCAGCAGCTTAGCGGGCCCCCCCAACACTGAAGCTTTCTTT
TRBV7-3	TRBJ2-7	.	.	CASSRFIGDSYEQYF	TGTGCCAGCAGCCGATTTATAGGGGACTCCTACGAGCAGTACTTC
TRBV4-3	TRBJ2-7	.	TRBD2	CASSQLSSGRADEQYF	TGCGCCAGCAGCCAACTTTCTAGCGGGAGGGCCGACGAGCAGTACTTC
TRBV9	TRBJ2-3	.	.	CASSVSRASSTDTQYF	TGTGCCAGCAGCGTTAGCAGGGCAAGTTCCACAGATACGCAGTATTTT
TRBV4-3	TRBJ2-1	.	TRBD2	CASSQDRVGGPGNEQFF	TGCGCCAGCAGCCAAGATCGGGTGGGAGGGCCGGGGAATGAGCAGTTCTTC
TRBV5-3	TRBJ1-1	.	TRBD1	CARSLGTGPNTEAFF	TGTGCCAGAAGCTTGGGGACAGGGCCGAACACTGAAGCTTTCTTT
TRBV19	TRBJ1-5	.	.	CASSRGYSNQPQHF	TGTGCCAGTAGCAGGGGTTATAGCAATCAGCCCCAGCATTTT
TRBV30	TRBJ2-3	.	TRBD2	CARTSGGYTDTQYF	TGTGCCAGAACTAGCGGGGGGTACACAGATACGCAGTATTTT
TRBV11-3	TRBJ1-2	.	.	CASSLTDDYGYTF	TGTGCCAGCAGCTTAACAGACGATTATGGCTACACCTTC
TRBV5-4	TRBJ2-7	.	.	CASSLSLSGPYEQYF	TGTGCCAGCAGCTTGTCTCTGAGCGGACCCTACGAGCAGTACTTC